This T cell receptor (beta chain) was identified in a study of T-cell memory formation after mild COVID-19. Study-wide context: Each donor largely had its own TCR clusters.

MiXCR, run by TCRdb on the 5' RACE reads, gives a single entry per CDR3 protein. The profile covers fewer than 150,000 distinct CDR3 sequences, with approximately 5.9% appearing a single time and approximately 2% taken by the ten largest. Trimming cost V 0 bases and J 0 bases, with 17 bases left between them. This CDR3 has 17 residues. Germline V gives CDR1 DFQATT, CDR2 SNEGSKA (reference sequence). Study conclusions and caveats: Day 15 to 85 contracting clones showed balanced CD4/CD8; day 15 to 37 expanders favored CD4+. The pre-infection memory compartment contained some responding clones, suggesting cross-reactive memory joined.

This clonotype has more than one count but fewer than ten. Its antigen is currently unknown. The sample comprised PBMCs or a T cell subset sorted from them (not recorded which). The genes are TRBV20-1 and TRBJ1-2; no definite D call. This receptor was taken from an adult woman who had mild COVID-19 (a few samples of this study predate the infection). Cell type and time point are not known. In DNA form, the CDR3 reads TGCAGTGCTAGAGATATGGCTCAACCCCTCGCTAACTATGGCTACACCTTC. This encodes CSARDMAQPLANYGYTF.